What follows are 2 T cell receptor beta chains derived from one specimen sequenced in a study of shared clonotypes between healthy human individuals. The method was immunoSEQ multiplex PCR; TCRdb's version includes in-frame clones alone and lacks a portion of them. The data show about 960,000 clones, over 60% seen once. Material: memory CD4+ T cells sorted from blood. Noted subset: CD45RA-negative fraction. The receptors here all came from a man between 18 and 29 years old in good health.

This chain connects TRBV2 to TRBJ1-4; D uncertain. Germline V gene data show CDR1 as SNHLY and CDR2 as FYNNEI. This CDR3 has 14 amino acids. The V and J ends lost 6 bases and 4 bases respectively, with 12 bases between them. The CDR3 sequence is CASRVRFSNEKLFF. The CDR3 coding sequence is TGTGCCAGCAGAGTACGGTTCAGTAATGAAAAACTGTTTTTT.

This clone was seen more than once but under ten times. V is TRBV19 and J is TRBJ2-4; the D gene is possibly TRBD2 (6 bases). The CDR3 is 16 residues long. V lost 4 bases, J lost 6 bases, and 19 bases lay in between. From germline, CDR1 is LNHDA and CDR2 SQIVND (reference sequence). The CDR3 DNA reads as TGTGCCAGTAGTAAAATAGTAGGCCGGGGGACAAACATTCAGTACTTC. Residues: CASSKIVGRGTNIQYF.